The present TCR beta chain was sequenced within a study of CD8 T cells in ankylosing spondylitis. Study-wide results and caveats: What seemed typical of ankylosing spondylitis blood was a TCR beta motif built from 7 or 8 highly homologous variants. Disease-associated clonotypes exhibited CD8+ identity and were relatively infrequent in peripheral blood.

On this clonotype: Its antigen remains unidentified.

TCRdb passed the 5' RACE reads through MiXCR, listing each CDR3 protein once. The repertoire holds some 450,000 distinct CDR3 sequences, 17% seen once, with approximately 0.93% in the top ten. The TCR comes from a male donor with ankylosing spondylitis. Sequenced input: blood, either unsorted or a sorted T cell fraction (not recorded which).

The CDR3 reads CASSPGAGPRDYEQYF. The CDR3 nucleotides are TGTGCCAGCAGTCCGGGCGCGGGGCCCCGGGACTACGAGCAGTACTTC. The chain carries TRBV28 and TRBJ2-7, with D tentatively TRBD2 (6 bases). This CDR3 contains 16 residues. Germline CDR1 MDHEN, CDR2 SYDVKM. V lost 5 bases and J 3 bases, leaving 20 bases between the germline ends.